Below are 7 T cell receptor beta chains sequenced from a single sample in a study of human T cells and chemical hapten exposure. TCRdb analysed the RACE reads with MiXCR anew, one entry per CDR3 protein. The sample holds approximately 340,000 distinct CDR3 sequences, roughly 6.9% seen once. Time point described: patch test 1, 2 weeks after DPC sensitization. Treatment indicated: therapeutic diphenylcyclopropenone sensitization with weekly scalp DPC. Sequenced here: whole blood, sampled in connection with sensitization to the hapten diphenylcyclopropenone (DPC). These receptors came from a woman aged 18-29 years with alopecia areata. Some clones in this sample may be carry-over from other donors' samples.

V usage is TRBV4-3 and J usage is TRBJ2-7; 10 bases are a match to TRBD1. The CDR3 covers 17 residues. Trimming at V came to 0 bases and at J to 9 bases, leaving 14 bases not matched to a gene. CDR1 and CDR2 from the germline V gene are LGHNA and YSLEER. CDR3 sequence (DNA): TGCGCCAGCAGCCAAGATCGAACAGAGACAGGGGGCCTGAGGCAGTACTTC. Encoded protein: CASSQDRTETGGLRQYF.

The chain has TRBV28 and TRBJ2-3, with D tentatively TRBD1 (6 bases). The V and J ends lost 4 bases and 4 bases respectively, with 18 bases between them. This CDR3 contains 16 residues. Looked up from germline, CDR1 is MDHEN and CDR2 is SYDVKM. The CDR3 DNA follows: TGTGCCAGCAGTTCCCCTGACAGGCGAGTGGCAGATACGCAGTATTTT. Protein sequence: CASSSPDRRVADTQYF.

In its sample, this clonotype was seen many times. The V call is TRBV7-2, the J call TRBJ1-5, with a weak D call TRBD1 (5 bases). V lost 6 bases and J lost 7, with 13 bases in between. This CDR3 spans 13 amino acids. Germline CDR1 and CDR2: SGHTA and FQGNSA. The CDR3 region has the DNA TGTGCCAGCAGTTGGGACGGGGGACAGCCCCAGCATTTT. The encoded protein is CASSWDGGQPQHF. The complete variable domain, with remaining parts taken from reference TRBV7-2 and TRBJ1-5, reads GAGVSQSPSNKVTEKGKDVELRCDPISGHTALYWYRQSLGQGLEFLIYFQGNSAPDKSGLPSDRFSAERTGGSVSTLTIQRTQQEDSAVYLCASSWDGGQPQHFGDGTRLSIL.

This clonotype has more than one count but fewer than ten. The V call is TRBV6-1, the J call TRBJ1-6; D remains unclear. This CDR3 is built from 13 residues. Trimming left V 2 bases short and J 10 bases short, with 9 bases between. CDR1 is MNHNS and CDR2 is SASEGT in the germline V gene. CDR3 DNA: TGTGCCAGCAGTGAATCGCCGGGATCACCCCTCCACTTT. Its translation: CASSESPGSPLHF.

Many counts were recorded for this clonotype. The rearrangement uses TRBV4-1 and TRBJ1-6; no clear D. The CDR3 is made up of 13 amino acids. Germline loops: CDR1 MGHRA, CDR2 YSYEKL. Trimming stripped 0 bases from V and 7 bases from J, with 4 bases between. This chain's CDR3 is CASSQEGNSPLHF. In DNA, the CDR3 is TGCGCCAGCAGCCAAGAGGGAAATTCACCCCTCCACTTT.

The chain uses TRBV7-9 and TRBJ2-5; D could derive from TRBD1 or TRBD2 (5 bases each). The V and J ends lost 5 bases and 3 bases respectively, with 16 bases between them. The CDR3 contains 15 residues. Looked up from germline, CDR1 is SEHNR and CDR2 is FQNEAQ (reference sequence). CDR3 sequence: CASSDNGTVKETQYF. The CDR3 coding sequence is TGTGCCAGCAGCGATAATGGGACGGTGAAAGAGACCCAGTACTTC.

J is TRBJ1-1 and V is TRBV24-1; possible D gene TRBD1, 5 bases. V was cut by 6 bases and J by 1 base, with 8 bases left in between. CDR1 and CDR2 from the germline V gene are KGHDR and SFDVKD. CDR3 size: 13 residues. This chain's CDR3 is CATSLDTNTEAFF. CDR3 bases: TGTGCCACCAGTCTGGACACGAACACTGAAGCTTTCTTT.